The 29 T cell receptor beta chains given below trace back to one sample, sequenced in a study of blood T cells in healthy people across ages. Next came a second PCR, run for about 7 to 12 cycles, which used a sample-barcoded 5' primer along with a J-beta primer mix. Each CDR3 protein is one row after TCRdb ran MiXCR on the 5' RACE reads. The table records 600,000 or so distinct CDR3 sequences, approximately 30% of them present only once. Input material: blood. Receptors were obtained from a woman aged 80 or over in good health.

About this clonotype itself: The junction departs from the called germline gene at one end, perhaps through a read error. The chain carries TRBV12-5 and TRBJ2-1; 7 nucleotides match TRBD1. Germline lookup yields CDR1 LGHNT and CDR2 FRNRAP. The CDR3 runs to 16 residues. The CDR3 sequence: CASGSPDRANTYEQDF. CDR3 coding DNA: TGTGCTAGTGGTTCACCCGACAGGGCCAACACCTACGAGCAGGACTTC.

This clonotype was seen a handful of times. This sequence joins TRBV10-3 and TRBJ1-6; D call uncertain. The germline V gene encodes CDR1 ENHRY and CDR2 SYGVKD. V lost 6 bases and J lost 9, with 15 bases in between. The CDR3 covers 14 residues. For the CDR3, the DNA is TGTGCCATCAGCCTACGGGGATACAGTTCACCCCTCCACTTT. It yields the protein CAISLRGYSSPLHF.

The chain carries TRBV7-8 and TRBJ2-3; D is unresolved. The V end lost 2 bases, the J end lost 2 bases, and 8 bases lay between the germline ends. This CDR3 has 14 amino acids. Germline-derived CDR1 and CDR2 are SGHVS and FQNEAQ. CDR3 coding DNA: TGTGCCAGCAGCTTAAGGTTCAACACAGATACGCAGTATTTT. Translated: CASSLRFNTDTQYF.

The CDR3 here is CASSLTGMQGGQYF. The CDR3 region has the DNA TGTGCCAGCAGCCTCACAGGGATGCAAGGTGGGCAGTACTTC. The gene calls are TRBV9 and TRBJ2-5; possible D gene TRBD1, 6 bases. V was cut by 4 bases and J by 11 bases, with 21 bases left in between. Germline V gives CDR1 SGDLS, CDR2 YYNGEE. The CDR3 spans 14 residues.

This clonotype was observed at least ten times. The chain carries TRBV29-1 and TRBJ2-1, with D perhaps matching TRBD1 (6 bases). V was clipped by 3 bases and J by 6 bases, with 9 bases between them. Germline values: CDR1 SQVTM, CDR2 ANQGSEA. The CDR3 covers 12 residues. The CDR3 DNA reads TGCAGCGTTGACGGACAGCTCAATGAGCAGTTCTTC. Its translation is CSVDGQLNEQFF.

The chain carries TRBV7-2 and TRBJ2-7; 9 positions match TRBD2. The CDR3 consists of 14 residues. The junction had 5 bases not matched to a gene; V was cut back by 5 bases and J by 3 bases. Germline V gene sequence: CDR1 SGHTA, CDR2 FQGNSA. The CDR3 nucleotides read TGTGCCAGCAGCCGTAGCGGGGGTCTCTACGAGCAGTACTTC. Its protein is CASSRSGGLYEQYF.

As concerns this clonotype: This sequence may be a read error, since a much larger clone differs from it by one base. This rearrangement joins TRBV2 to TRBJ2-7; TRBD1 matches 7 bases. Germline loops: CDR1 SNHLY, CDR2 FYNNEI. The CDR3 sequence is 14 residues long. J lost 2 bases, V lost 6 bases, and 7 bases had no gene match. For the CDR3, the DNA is TGTGCCAGCAGCTCGGACAGGTTGGCCTACGAGCAGTACTTC. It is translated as CASSSDRLAYEQYF.

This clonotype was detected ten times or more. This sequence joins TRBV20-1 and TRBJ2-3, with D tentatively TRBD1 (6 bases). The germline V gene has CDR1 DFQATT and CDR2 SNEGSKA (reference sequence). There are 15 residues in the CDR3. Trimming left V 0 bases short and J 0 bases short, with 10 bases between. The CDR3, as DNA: TGCAGTGCTAGAGATATGGGGGCAAGCACAGATACGCAGTATTTT. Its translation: CSARDMGASTDTQYF.

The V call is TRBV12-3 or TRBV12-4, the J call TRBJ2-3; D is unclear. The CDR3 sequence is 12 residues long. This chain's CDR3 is CDSSSRADTQYF. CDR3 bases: TGTGATAGCAGTTCGCGTGCAGATACGCAGTATTTT.

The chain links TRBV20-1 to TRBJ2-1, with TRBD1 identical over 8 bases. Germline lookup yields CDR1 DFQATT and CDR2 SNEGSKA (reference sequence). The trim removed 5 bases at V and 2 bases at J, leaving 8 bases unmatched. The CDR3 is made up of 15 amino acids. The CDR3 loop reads CSADQGAPPYNEQFF. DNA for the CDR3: TGCAGTGCTGACCAGGGGGCTCCCCCCTACAATGAGCAGTTCTTC.

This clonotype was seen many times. CDR3 nucleotide sequence: TGCAGTGCTAGTTCAGGGGCCGGGGGGGAGACCCAGTACTTC. Its translation is CSASSGAGGETQYF. The chain couples TRBV20-1 to TRBJ2-5, with D possibly being TRBD2 (7 bases). This CDR3 is built from 14 residues. In germline, CDR1 is DFQATT, CDR2 SNEGSKA (reference sequence). Trimming took off 3 bases at V and 5 bases at J, with 16 bases between the two ends.

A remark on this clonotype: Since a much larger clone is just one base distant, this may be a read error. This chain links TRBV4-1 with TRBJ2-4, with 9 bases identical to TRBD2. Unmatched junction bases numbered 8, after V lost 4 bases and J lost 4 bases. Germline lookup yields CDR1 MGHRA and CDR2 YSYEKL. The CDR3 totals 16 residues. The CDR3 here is CASSPPTSGRKNIQYF. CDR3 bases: TGCGCCAGCAGCCCCCCAACGAGCGGGAGGAAAAACATTCAGTACTTC.

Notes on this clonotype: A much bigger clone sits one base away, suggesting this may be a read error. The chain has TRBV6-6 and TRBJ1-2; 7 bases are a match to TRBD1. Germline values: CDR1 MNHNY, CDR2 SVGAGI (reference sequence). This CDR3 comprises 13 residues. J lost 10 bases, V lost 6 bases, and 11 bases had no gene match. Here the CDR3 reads CASRKAQGDDYTF. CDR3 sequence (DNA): TGTGCCAGCAGAAAAGCCCAGGGGGATGACTACACCTTC.

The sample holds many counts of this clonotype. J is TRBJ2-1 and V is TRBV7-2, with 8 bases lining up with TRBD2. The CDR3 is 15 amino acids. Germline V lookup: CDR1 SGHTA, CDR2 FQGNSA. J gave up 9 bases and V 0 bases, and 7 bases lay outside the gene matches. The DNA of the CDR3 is TGTGCCAGCAGCTTAGCGCAAGCGGGGGCTTTTGAGCAGTTCTTC. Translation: CASSLAQAGAFEQFF.

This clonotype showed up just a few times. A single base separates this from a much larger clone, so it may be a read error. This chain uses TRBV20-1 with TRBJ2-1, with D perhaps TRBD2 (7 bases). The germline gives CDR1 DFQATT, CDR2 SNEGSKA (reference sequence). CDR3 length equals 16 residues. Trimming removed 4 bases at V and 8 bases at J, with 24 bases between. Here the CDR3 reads CSATIYGTGGRDEQFF. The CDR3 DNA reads TGCAGTGCTACCATCTACGGGACGGGGGGCAGAGATGAGCAGTTCTTC.

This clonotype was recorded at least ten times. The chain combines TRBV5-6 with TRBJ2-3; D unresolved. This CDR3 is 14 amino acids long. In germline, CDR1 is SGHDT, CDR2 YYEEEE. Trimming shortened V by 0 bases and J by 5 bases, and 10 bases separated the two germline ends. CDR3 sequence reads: CASSLAFIGDTQYF. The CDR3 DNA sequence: TGTGCCAGCAGCTTGGCCTTTATTGGAGATACGCAGTATTTT. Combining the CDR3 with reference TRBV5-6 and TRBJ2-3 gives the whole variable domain DAGVTQSPTHLIKTRGQQVTLRCSPKSGHDTVSWYQQALGQGPQFIFQYYEEEERQRGNFPDRFSGHQFPNYSSELNVNALLLGDSALYLCASSLAFIGDTQYFGPGTRLTVL.

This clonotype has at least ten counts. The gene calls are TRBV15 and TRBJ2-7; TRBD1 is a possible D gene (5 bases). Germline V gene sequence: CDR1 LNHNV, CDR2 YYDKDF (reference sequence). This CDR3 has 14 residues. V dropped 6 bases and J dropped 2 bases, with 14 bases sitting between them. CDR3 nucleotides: TGTGCCACCAGTCTCGACAGAGTTACCTACGAGCAGTACTTC. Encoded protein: CATSLDRVTYEQYF.

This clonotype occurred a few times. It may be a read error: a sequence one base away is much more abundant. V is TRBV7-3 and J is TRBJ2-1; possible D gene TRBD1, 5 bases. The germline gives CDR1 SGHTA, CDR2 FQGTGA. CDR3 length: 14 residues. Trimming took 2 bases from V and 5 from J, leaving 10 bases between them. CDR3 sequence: CASSLLTVHNEQFF. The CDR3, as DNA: TGTGCCAGCAGCTTATTGACAGTACACAATGAGCAGTTCTTC.

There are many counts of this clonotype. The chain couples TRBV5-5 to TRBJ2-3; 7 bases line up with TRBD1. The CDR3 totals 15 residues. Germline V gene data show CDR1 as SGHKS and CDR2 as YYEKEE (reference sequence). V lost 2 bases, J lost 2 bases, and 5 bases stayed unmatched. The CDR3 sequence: CASSLQGILTDTQYF. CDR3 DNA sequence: TGTGCCAGCAGCTTACAGGGGATCCTCACAGATACGCAGTATTTT.

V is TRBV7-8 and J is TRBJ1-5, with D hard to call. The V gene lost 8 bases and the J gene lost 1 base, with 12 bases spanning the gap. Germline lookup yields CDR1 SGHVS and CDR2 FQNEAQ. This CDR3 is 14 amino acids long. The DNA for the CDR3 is TGTGCCAGCGGCCTAGGGAAAAGCAATCAGCCCCAGCATTTT. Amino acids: CASGLGKSNQPQHF. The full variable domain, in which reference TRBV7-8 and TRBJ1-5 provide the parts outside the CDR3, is GAGVSQSPRYKVAKRGQDVALRCDPISGHVSLFWYQQALGQGPEFLTYFQNEAQLDKSGLPSDRFFAERPEGSVSTLKIQRTQQEDSAVYLCASGLGKSNQPQHFGDGTRLSIL.

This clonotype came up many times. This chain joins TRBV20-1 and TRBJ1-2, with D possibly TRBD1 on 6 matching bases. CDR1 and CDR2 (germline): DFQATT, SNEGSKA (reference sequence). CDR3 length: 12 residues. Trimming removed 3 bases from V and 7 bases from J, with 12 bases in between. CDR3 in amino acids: CSASPRTAGYTF. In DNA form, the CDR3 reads TGCAGTGCTAGCCCCCGGACAGCTGGCTACACCTTC.

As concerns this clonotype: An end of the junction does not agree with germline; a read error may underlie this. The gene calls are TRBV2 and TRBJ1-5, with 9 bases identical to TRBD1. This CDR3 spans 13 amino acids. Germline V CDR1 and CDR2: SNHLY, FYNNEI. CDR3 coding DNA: TGTGCCAGCAGGGGGGACAGGGATCAGCCCCAGCAGTTT. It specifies CASRGDRDQPQQF.

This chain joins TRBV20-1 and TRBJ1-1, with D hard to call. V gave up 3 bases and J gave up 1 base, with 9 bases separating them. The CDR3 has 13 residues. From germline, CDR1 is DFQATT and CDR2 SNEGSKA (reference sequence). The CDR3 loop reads CSARSSGNTEAFF. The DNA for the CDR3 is TGCAGTGCTAGGTCCTCGGGGAACACTGAAGCTTTCTTT.

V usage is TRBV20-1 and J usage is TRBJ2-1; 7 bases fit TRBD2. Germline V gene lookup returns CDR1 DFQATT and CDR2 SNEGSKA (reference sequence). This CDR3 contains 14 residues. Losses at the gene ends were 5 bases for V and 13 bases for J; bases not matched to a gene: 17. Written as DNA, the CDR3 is TGCAGTGCTTTATGGGGGGGTCTTAGAGAGACCCAGTTCTTC. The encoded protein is CSALWGGLRETQFF.

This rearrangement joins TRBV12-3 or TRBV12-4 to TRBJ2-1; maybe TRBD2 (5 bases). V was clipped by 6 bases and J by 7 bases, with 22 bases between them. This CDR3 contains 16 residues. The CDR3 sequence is CASSLDPGSQLNEQFF. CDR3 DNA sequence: TGTGCCAGCAGCTTGGATCCGGGATCCCAACTTAATGAGCAGTTCTTC.

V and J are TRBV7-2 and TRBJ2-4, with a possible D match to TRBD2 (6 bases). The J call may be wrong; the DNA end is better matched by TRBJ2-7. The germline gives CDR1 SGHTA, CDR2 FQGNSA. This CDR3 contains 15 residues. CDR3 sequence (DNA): TGTGCCAGCAGCTTAGAGCCGGGGAGGCGCTACGAGCAGTACTTC. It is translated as CASSLEPGRRYEQYF.

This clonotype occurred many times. CDR3 nucleotide sequence: TGTGCCAGCACCGACTTATATACGCAGTATTTT. Its protein product is CASTDLYTQYF. This chain joins TRBV7-2 and TRBJ2-3; no definite D call. CDR1 SGHTA and CDR2 FQGNSA come from the germline V gene. V was shortened by 7 bases and J by 7 bases, with 9 bases between the two germline ends. CDR3 length: 11 amino acids.

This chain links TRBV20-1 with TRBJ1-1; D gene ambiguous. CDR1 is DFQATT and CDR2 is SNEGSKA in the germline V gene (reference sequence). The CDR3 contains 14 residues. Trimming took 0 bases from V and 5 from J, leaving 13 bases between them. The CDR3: CSAREQIRSTEAFF. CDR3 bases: TGCAGTGCTAGAGAACAGATCAGGTCGACTGAAGCTTTCTTT.

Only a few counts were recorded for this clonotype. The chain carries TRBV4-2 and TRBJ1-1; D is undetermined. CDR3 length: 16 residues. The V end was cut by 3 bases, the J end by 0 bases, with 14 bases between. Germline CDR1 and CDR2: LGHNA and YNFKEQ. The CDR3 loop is CASSHHGLGMNTEAFF. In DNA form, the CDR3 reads TGTGCCAGCAGCCACCACGGACTGGGAATGAACACTGAAGCTTTCTTT.